The clone carrying this T cell receptor beta chain was seen only a few times. Its antigen is unknown. Sequencing was done on patients that had shown CD8+CD57+ cell expansion by flow cytometry. This sample was taken from a study of CD8+CD57+ T cells in acquired aplastic anemia. Findings and caveats of the study: Found in both controls and patients were around 29 CD8+ CDR3 sequences.

CDR1 and CDR2 from the germline V gene are SNHLY and FYNNEI. Trimming took 6 bases from V and 7 from J, leaving 9 bases between them. This CDR3 is 11 amino acids long. CDR3 and TCR beta VDJ profiling relied on a genomic DNA template. TCRdb fed the reads into MiXCR, producing one record per CDR3 protein. There are just over 450,000 distinct CDR3 sequences in the sample; around 32% occur only once, and less than 0.85% lies in the top ten. The chain uses TRBV2 and TRBJ1-2; D not resolved. This TCR came from a human donor with aplastic anemia. Sequenced sample: sorted CD4+, CD8+, or CD8+CD57+ T cells (not recorded which) from PBMCs. The CDR3 protein is CASSQESGYTF. CDR3 nucleotide sequence: TGTGCCAGCAGCCAAGAGTCTGGCTACACCTTC.